Listed here are 8 T cell receptor beta chains from one sample, sequenced in a study of cytomegalovirus exposure and HLA in healthy donors. This PCR relied on a set of 60 Vbeta primers and 13 Jbeta primers. Libraries were prepared by immunoSEQ multiplex PCR; TCRdb keeps only in-frame clonotypes and omits some of them. This sample has around 180,000 clones; about 88% occur once, and the top ten carry under 2%. Sequencing was performed on PBMCs. The receptors were gathered from a woman aged 18-30 years in good health and CMV-seronegative.

The genes are TRBV27 and TRBJ2-3; D possibly corresponds to TRBD2 (6 bases). The CDR3 length is 16 residues. Germline assignment: CDR1 MNHEY and CDR2 SMNVEV (reference sequence). Trimming removed 6 bases at V and 3 bases at J, with 19 bases between. CDR3 amino acids: CASSPLRDSRTDTQYF. CDR3 in DNA: TGTGCCAGCAGCCCCCTCCGGGACTCCAGGACAGATACGCAGTATTTT.

This clone was observed once. The chain links TRBV30 to TRBJ1-2; D gene uncertain. The germline gives CDR1 GTSNPN, CDR2 SVGIG (reference sequence). Trimming cost V 0 bases and J 8 bases, with 16 bases left between them. This CDR3 contains 14 residues. The CDR3 protein is CAWSVRRPGRGYTF. The DNA for the CDR3 is TGTGCCTGGAGTGTAAGGCGGCCGGGTAGGGGCTACACCTTC. The complete variable domain, with remaining parts taken from reference TRBV30 and TRBJ1-2, reads SQTIHQWPATLVQPVGSPLSLECTVEGTSNPNLYWYRQAAGRGLQLLFYSVGIGQISSEVPQNLSASRPQDRQFILSSKKLLLSDSGFYLCAWSVRRPGRGYTFGSGTRLTVV.

The V gene is TRBV15, the J gene TRBJ2-2; 10 nucleotides agree with TRBD1. The CDR3 totals 17 residues. The J segment lost 5 bases and the V segment lost 5 bases, leaving 11 bases of the junction unmatched. Germline V gives CDR1 LNHNV, CDR2 YYDKDF (reference sequence). The CDR3 protein is CATSPHRRGQGTGELFF. The CDR3 coding sequence is TGTGCCACCAGCCCCCATCGCCGGGGACAGGGGACCGGGGAGCTGTTTTTT.

The chain is built from TRBV7-9 and TRBJ2-6, with D unclear. This CDR3 region has 13 residues. Germline V gives CDR1 SEHNR, CDR2 FQNEAQ (reference sequence). V was shortened by 5 bases and J by 12 bases, with 14 bases between the two germline ends. For the CDR3, the DNA is TGTGCCAGCAGCCAATCCCTACTTGGCGTCCTGACTTTC. Translated, it gives CASSQSLLGVLTF.

The chain employs TRBV11-2 and TRBJ2-2, with 13 bases matching TRBD2. V dropped 6 bases and J dropped 2; count of bases not matched to a gene: 6. This CDR3 spans 17 amino acids. In germline, CDR1 is SGHAT, CDR2 FQNNGV. The CDR3 sequence: CASRRLAGGLNTGELFF. The CDR3 nucleotides are TGTGCCAGCAGGCGACTAGCGGGAGGCCTTAACACCGGGGAGCTGTTTTTT.

The genes are TRBV6-5 and TRBJ2-7; D possibly corresponds to TRBD1 (5 bases). Trimming left V 2 bases short and J 5 bases short, with 13 bases between. Germline V gives CDR1 MNHEY, CDR2 SVGAGI. The CDR3 covers 14 residues. CDR3 region: CASSYRQGSHEQYF. CDR3 nucleotide sequence: TGTGCCAGCAGTTACCGTCAGGGAAGCCACGAGCAGTACTTC.

The V gene is TRBV2, the J gene TRBJ1-4, with TRBD1 matching over 9 bases. From germline, CDR1 is SNHLY and CDR2 FYNNEI. The CDR3 totals 16 residues. The trim removed 5 bases at V and 2 bases at J, leaving 6 bases unmatched. Written as DNA, the CDR3 is TGTGCCAGCAGTCCGGACAGGGGTGGGACTAATGAAAAACTGTTTTTT. Translating gives CASSPDRGGTNEKLFF.

The sample holds one count of this clone. The chain recombines TRBV4-2 with TRBJ1-1; 7 nucleotides match TRBD1. Germline V gene data show CDR1 as LGHNA and CDR2 as YNFKEQ. This CDR3 is 12 amino acids long. V was clipped by 4 bases and J by 6 bases; unmatched bases: 2. This chain's CDR3 is CASSPGQAEAFF. CDR3 bases: TGTGCCAGCAGCCCCGGACAGGCTGAAGCTTTCTTT.